The rows below give T cell receptor beta chains drawn from one sample of a study of beta chain features in type 1 diabetes. The repertoire was sequenced with immunoSEQ multiplex PCR; TCRdb's copy has only in-frame clones and lacks some. This table has 450,000 to 550,000 clones, around 30% appearing once. The sequenced material came from naive CD4+ T cells from blood. The source is a man between 18 and 35 years old in good health. CDR3s include the opening cysteine and the closing phenylalanine or tryptophan. D genes are given only for firm matches. Expanded clones are given a class, and other clones once, few, many or no size at all.

cdr3_length d_call j_call clone_size v_call cdr3_nt cdr3_aa
15 - TRBJ2-1 - TRBV4-2 TGTGCCAGCAGCCTGACTAGAAGCTCCTACAATGAGCAGTTCTTC CASSLTRSSYNEQFF
11 - TRBJ2-5 - TRBV28 TGTGCCAGCAGCCCGCGAGAGACCCAGTACTTC CASSPRETQYF
15 TRBD1 TRBJ1-3 - TRBV7-2 TGTGCCAGCAGCTTAGCGGGGACAGTGGGAAACACCATATATTTT CASSLAGTVGNTIYF
12 - TRBJ1-5 few TRBV30 TGTGCCTGGTGCTCCGGCAATCAGCCCCAGCATTTT CAWCSGNQPQHF
16 - TRBJ2-5 - TRBV7-9 TGTGCCAGCAGCTTAGCGGGTTCGGGACTTCAAGAGACCCAGTACTTC CASSLAGSGLQETQYF
12 - TRBJ2-3 - TRBV7-8 TGTGCCAGCAGCCCGGGGGCAGATACGCAGTATTTT CASSPGADTQYF
13 - TRBJ1-4 - TRBV29-1 TGCAGCTGTGGAAGGGGAGAGAATGAAAAACTGTTTTTT CSCGRGENEKLFF
16 TRBD1 TRBJ2-3 few TRBV10-3 TGTGCCATCACTTCAGGACAGGGGGCCGAACAAGATACGCAGTATTTT CAITSGQGAEQDTQYF
14 - TRBJ2-1 - TRBV11-2 TGTGCCAGCAGCCATTCAACATATTACAATGAGCAGTTCTTC CASSHSTYYNEQFF
15 - TRBJ2-7 few TRBV10-3 TGTGCCATCAGTGGGGCTTGGAACGTAAGCTACGAGCAGTACTTC CAISGAWNVSYEQYF
12 - TRBJ1-1 - TRBV6-6 TGTGCCAGCAGCTTATTGAACACTGAAGCTTTCTTT CASSLLNTEAFF
15 TRBD1 TRBJ1-3 - TRBV4-3 TGCGCCAGCAGCCTGGACAGGGGGGTTGGAAACACCATATATTTT CASSLDRGVGNTIYF
13 - TRBJ2-7 - TRBV7-9 TGTGCCAGCAGCTACCCGTCAGGGACTGAGCAGTACTTC CASSYPSGTEQYF
15 TRBD2 TRBJ2-2 - TRBV7-2 TGTGCCAGCGGAGCGCTAGCGGGAGTTCCCGGGGAGCTGTTTTTT CASGALAGVPGELFF
13 TRBD2 TRBJ2-2 - TRBV9 TGTGCCAGCAGCTCCTGGACTAGCGGGGAGCTGTTTTTT CASSSWTSGELFF
14 TRBD1 TRBJ2-7 - TRBV10-3 TGTGCCATCAGTGGGGACAGGGGCTCCTACGAGCAGTACTTC CAISGDRGSYEQYF
15 - TRBJ2-3 few TRBV28 TGTGCCAGCAGTTTCAGCGGACTGGGCACAGATACGCAGTATTTT CASSFSGLGTDTQYF
13 TRBD1 TRBJ1-1 - TRBV9 TGTGCCAGCAGCGTGACAGGGAATAGTGGAGCTTTCTTT CASSVTGNSGAFF
12 TRBD1 TRBJ1-1 - TRBV29-1 TGCAGCGTTGAGGGACAGGGGAATGAAGCTTTCTTT CSVEGQGNEAFF
11 - TRBJ2-1 few TRBV20-1 TGCAGTGCTAGAGATCTCATTGAGCAGTTCTTC CSARDLIEQFF
14 - TRBJ1-2 once TRBV28 TGTGCCAGCCGCGGAGGGGGAGCTAACTATGGCTACACCTTC CASRGGGANYGYTF
16 - TRBJ2-5 - TRBV5-1 TGCGCCAGCAGCCCCGGAGGGGGCCCGGGAGGGGAGACCCAGTACTTC CASSPGGGPGGETQYF
14 - TRBJ2-7 - TRBV30 TGTGCCTTGATGGAGGCAAAGCCTCGGTACGAGCAGTACTTC CALMEAKPRYEQYF
16 - TRBJ2-3 - TRBV25-1 TGTGCCAGCAGTGGCGGGACGCAAGGGTTCACAGATACGCAGTATTTT CASSGGTQGFTDTQYF
13 - TRBJ2-5 few TRBV2 TGTGCCAGCAGTAAAGGGTACGTCGAGACCCAGTACTTC CASSKGYVETQYF
10 - TRBJ1-5 - TRBV20-1 TGCAGTGCTTCGAGTCAGCCCCAGCATTTT CSASSQPQHF
14 TRBD2 TRBJ2-7 - TRBV29-1 TGCAGCGTAATAACTAGCGGGAGCTCCTACGAGCAGTACTTC CSVITSGSSYEQYF
13 - TRBJ2-2 - TRBV30 TGTGCCTGGAGCCGCGGGACATTCGGGGAGCTGTTTTTT CAWSRGTFGELFF
15 - TRBJ2-3 - TRBV9 TGTGCCAGCACCCCCCGGTCGGTAAGCTCGGATACGCAGTATTTT CASTPRSVSSDTQYF
16 - TRBJ2-6 - TRBV5-4 TGTGCCAGCAGCTTGGCCCCAGGGAACGGGGCCAACGTCCTGACTTTC CASSLAPGNGANVLTF
14 - TRBJ2-1 - TRBV29-1 TGCAGCGTGCTAACAGGGTATGCCTACAATAAGCAGTTCTTC CSVLTGYAYNKQFF
14 - TRBJ1-2 - TRBV25-1 TGTGCCAGCAGTGACCCCAGCAGGCACAATGGCTACACCTTC CASSDPSRHNGYTF
14 - TRBJ2-4 - TRBV10-3 TGTGCCATCAGCCCGGGACTAGCCAAAAACATTCAGTACTTC CAISPGLAKNIQYF
14 - TRBJ2-3 - TRBV7-2 TGTGCCAGCACAGGGACCTCGGTCGTAGATACGCAGTATTTT CASTGTSVVDTQYF
12 - TRBJ2-7 - TRBV7-8 TGTGCCAGCAGCCAAGCGGCCTACGAGCAGTACTTC CASSQAAYEQYF
15 - TRBJ2-2 once TRBV9 TGTGCCAGCAGCGCCCGGACAGTGAACACCGGGGAGCTGTTTTTT CASSARTVNTGELFF
15 - TRBJ2-1 - TRBV5-4 TGTGCCAGCAAAATAGGGGGGTCCACCTACAATGAGCAGTTCTTC CASKIGGSTYNEQFF
11 - TRBJ2-7 few TRBV30 TGTGCCTGGGCCCGACTAGGCGAGCAGTACTTC CAWARLGEQYF
13 - TRBJ1-1 - TRBV5-1 TGCGCCAGCAGCTTGACGTACTTCGCTGAAGCTTTCTTT CASSLTYFAEAFF
16 TRBD2 TRBJ2-3 - TRBV30 TGTGCCTGGAGCAGCGGTCGACTAGCGATCACAGATACGCAGTATTTT CAWSSGRLAITDTQYF
13 - TRBJ1-4 few TRBV25-1 TGTGCCAGCAGTGAGGCGGGAGATGAAAAACTGTTTTTT CASSEAGDEKLFF
14 - TRBJ2-3 - TRBV21-1 TGTGCCGCGCCTAGGGCGGGAGGTTCAGATACGCAGTATTTT CAAPRAGGSDTQYF
15 - TRBJ1-5 - TRBV6-5 TGTGCCAGCAGCCAGGGGTTAGGGGGCAATCAGCCCCAGCATTTT CASSQGLGGNQPQHF
15 - TRBJ1-1 - TRBV7-8 TGTGCCAGCAGCCCTCCCGGGGCAGCGAACACTGAAGCTTTCTTT CASSPPGAANTEAFF
14 TRBD1 TRBJ2-3 - TRBV19 TGTGCCAGTAGTACGGGACAGGGGCCCGATACGCAGTATTTT CASSTGQGPDTQYF
14 - TRBJ2-3 few TRBV7-9 TGTGCCAGCAGCTTAAATCAGGGATCAGATACGCAGTATTTT CASSLNQGSDTQYF
13 - TRBJ1-3 few TRBV7-9 TGTGCCAGCAGCACCGGACAGGGAAACACCATATATTTT CASSTGQGNTIYF
14 - TRBJ1-1 few TRBV4-3 TGCGCCAGCAGCCAAGATCAGGCGAACACTGAAGCTTTCTTT CASSQDQANTEAFF
14 - TRBJ2-1 - TRBV13 TGTGCCAGCAGCTTAGTGTCCCCCTACAATGAGCAGTTCTTC CASSLVSPYNEQFF
16 TRBD2 TRBJ2-1 - TRBV4-3 TGCGCCAGCAGCCAGGATACTAGCGGGGTTTACAATGAGCAGTTCTTC CASSQDTSGVYNEQFF
16 - TRBJ1-4 - TRBV23-1 TGCGCCAGACCGGGACATCACCACCGAAGGGATGAAAAACTGTTTTTT CARPGHHHRRDEKLFF
16 - TRBJ2-3 - TRBV7-8 TGTGCCAGCAGCTTAGAACCGGGACTTAACACAGATACGCAGTATTTT CASSLEPGLNTDTQYF
15 TRBD1 TRBJ2-2 few TRBV18 TGTGCCAGCTCACTGGACAGGGGAGTCACCGGGGAGCTGTTTTTT CASSLDRGVTGELFF